This T cell receptor beta chain was captured by sequencing in a study of T-cell reconstitution after alpha-beta-depleted transplantation in children. This clonotype was detected a few times. Its antigen is not known. Study results and caveats: Some patients' high day-60 TCRbeta diversity was attributed to recipient cells surviving conditioning. When one year had passed after transplant, most T-cell counts and diversity came from newly produced T cells. In patients about two months after transplant, alpha-beta T cells reportedly arose from several hundred expanded graft clones.

The V gene's germline CDR1 is MGHRA and CDR2 YSYEKL. The V gene lost 0 bases and the J gene lost 7 bases, with 16 bases spanning the gap. CDR3 size: 16 residues. Unique molecular identifiers were built into the TCRbeta library. MiXCR was run by TCRdb on the PCR reads, yielding one entry per CDR3 protein. The sample comprises roughly 570,000 distinct CDR3 sequences, 25% to 30% of which are singletons, and about 35% rests with the top ten. The TCR was taken from a boy younger than two with Wiskott-Aldrich syndrome, due to receive a stem cell transplant. The sequences come from PBMCs, collected before TCRalphabeta/CD19-depleted stem cell transplant. The chain employs TRBV4-1 and TRBJ2-1; D not resolved. In nucleotides, the CDR3 is TGCGCCAGCAGCCAAGACTTGCCAGCTATCTGGAATGAGCAGTTCTTC. This translates into CASSQDLPAIWNEQFF.